Sequencing of this T cell receptor (beta chain) was carried out in a study of blood T cell repertoires in COVID-19. In the study overall: Sources were T cells, B-cell-depleted T cells, or PBMCs; the material itself was cDNA or gDNA.

This CDR3 comprises 17 residues. CDR1 is LNHDA, CDR2 SQIVND, per germline (reference sequence). The V gene lost 3 bases and the J gene lost 2 bases, with 14 bases spanning the gap. Repertoires were generated with immunoSEQ multiplex PCR, while TCRdb's copy carries only in-frame clones and drops some. The sample yields about 150,000 clones, approximately 90% seen once. The chain couples TRBV19 to TRBJ2-6; TRBD2 is a possible D gene (7 bases). The specimen was peripheral blood. The source is a woman in her fifties or sixties with active COVID-19. The CDR3 is CASSIGRGRTGANVLTF. The CDR3 DNA sequence: TGTGCCAGTAGTATTGGGCGGGGGCGTACTGGGGCCAACGTCCTGACTTTC.